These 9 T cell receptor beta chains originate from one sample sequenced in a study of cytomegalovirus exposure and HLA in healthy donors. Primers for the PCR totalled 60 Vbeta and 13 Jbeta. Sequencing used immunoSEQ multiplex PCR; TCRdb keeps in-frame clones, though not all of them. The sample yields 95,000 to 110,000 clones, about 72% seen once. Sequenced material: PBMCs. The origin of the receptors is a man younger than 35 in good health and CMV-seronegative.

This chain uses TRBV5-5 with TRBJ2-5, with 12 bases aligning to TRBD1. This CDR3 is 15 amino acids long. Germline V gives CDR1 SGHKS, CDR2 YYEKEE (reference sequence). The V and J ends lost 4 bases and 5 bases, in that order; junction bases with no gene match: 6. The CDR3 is CASSNRDRGLETQYF. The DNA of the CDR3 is TGTGCCAGCAGCAACCGGGACAGGGGGCTTGAGACCCAGTACTTC.

The CDR3 region is CASSQTGSLNEKLFF. CDR3 coding DNA: TGTGCCAGCAGTCAGACAGGGTCGCTGAATGAAAAACTGTTTTTT. The chain carries TRBV6-6 and TRBJ1-4; 7 positions match TRBD1. The V segment lost 5 bases and the J segment 5 bases; nucleotides outside the gene matches: 8. The CDR3 is 15 residues long. Germline assignment: CDR1 MNHNY and CDR2 SVGAGI (reference sequence).

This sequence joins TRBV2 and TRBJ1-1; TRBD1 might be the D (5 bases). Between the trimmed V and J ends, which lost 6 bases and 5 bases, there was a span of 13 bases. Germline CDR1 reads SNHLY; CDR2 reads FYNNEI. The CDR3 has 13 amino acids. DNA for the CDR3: TGTGCCAGCAGCCAGGGTATTCGGACTGAAGCTTTCTTT. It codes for CASSQGIRTEAFF. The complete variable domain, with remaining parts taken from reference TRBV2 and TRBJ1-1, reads EPEVTQTPSHQVTQMGQEVILRCVPISNHLYFYWYRQILGQKVEFLVSFYNNEISEKSEIFDDQFSVERPDGSNFTLKIRSTKLEDSAMYFCASSQGIRTEAFFGQGTRLTVV.

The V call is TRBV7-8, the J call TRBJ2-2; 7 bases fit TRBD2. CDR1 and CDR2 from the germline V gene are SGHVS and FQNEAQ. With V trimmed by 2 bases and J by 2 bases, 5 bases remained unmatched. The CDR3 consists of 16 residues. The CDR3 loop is CASSLYSGGNTGELFF. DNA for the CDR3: TGTGCCAGCAGCTTATACTCGGGGGGTAACACCGGGGAGCTGTTTTTT. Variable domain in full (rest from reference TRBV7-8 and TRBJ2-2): GAGVSQSPRYKVAKRGQDVALRCDPISGHVSLFWYQQALGQGPEFLTYFQNEAQLDKSGLPSDRFFAERPEGSVSTLKIQRTQQEDSAVYLCASSLYSGGNTGELFFGEGSRLTVL.

CDR3 protein: CASSLGIRDSQETQYF. The DNA of the CDR3 is TGTGCCAGCAGCTTGGGCATTAGGGACAGCCAAGAGACCCAGTACTTC. The chain links TRBV5-6 to TRBJ2-5, with 7 bases identical to TRBD1. Per germline, CDR1 SGHDT and CDR2 YYEEEE. The V segment lost 0 bases and the J segment 1 base; nucleotides outside the gene matches: 6. The length of the CDR3 is 16 residues. Complete variable domain (other parts from reference TRBV5-6 and TRBJ2-5): DAGVTQSPTHLIKTRGQQVTLRCSPKSGHDTVSWYQQALGQGPQFIFQYYEEEERQRGNFPDRFSGHQFPNYSSELNVNALLLGDSALYLCASSLGIRDSQETQYFGPGTRLLVL.

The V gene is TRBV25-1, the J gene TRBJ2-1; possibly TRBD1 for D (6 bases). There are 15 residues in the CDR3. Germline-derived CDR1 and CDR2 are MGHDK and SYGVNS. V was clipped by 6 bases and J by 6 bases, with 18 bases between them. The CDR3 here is CASRASKGHGNEQFF. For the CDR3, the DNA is TGTGCCAGCAGAGCGTCCAAGGGACACGGCAATGAGCAGTTCTTC.

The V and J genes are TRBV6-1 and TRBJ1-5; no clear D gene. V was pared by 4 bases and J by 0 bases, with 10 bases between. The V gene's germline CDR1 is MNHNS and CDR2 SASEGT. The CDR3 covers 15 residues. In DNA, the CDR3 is TGTGCCAGCAGTGGGGTCGGGGTTAGCAATCAGCCCCAGCATTTT. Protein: CASSGVGVSNQPQHF.

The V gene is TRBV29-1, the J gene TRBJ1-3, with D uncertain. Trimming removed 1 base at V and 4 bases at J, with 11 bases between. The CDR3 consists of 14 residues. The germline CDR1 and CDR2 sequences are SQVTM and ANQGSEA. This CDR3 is CSVEVFGPGNTIYF. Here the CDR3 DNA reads TGCAGCGTTGAAGTATTCGGTCCGGGAAACACCATATATTTT.

CDR3 coding DNA: TGTGCCAGCAGCTTTGGGGGGACAGGGGGCTCTTGGGAGACCCAGTACTTC. Residues: CASSFGGTGGSWETQYF. The chain joins TRBV5-4 to TRBJ2-5; TRBD1 matches at 12 bases. The CDR3 covers 17 residues. Trimming removed 2 bases from V and 5 bases from J; junction bases left unmatched: 10. Germline values: CDR1 SGHNT, CDR2 YYREEE (reference sequence).